This T cell receptor (beta chain) is drawn from a study of blood T cells in healthy people across ages. Whole-study context: Roughly one uniquely barcoded beta molecule per two T cells was captured.

This clonotype was seen at least ten times. Its antigen is not identified. Germline V lookup: CDR1 SGHTA, CDR2 FQGNSA. The CDR3 contains 11 residues. A second about 7 to 12 cycle PCR used barcoded and J-beta primers. Each cDNA molecule received a tag from a template-switch adaptor that had 12 random nucleotides. MiXCR, applied by TCRdb to the 5' RACE reads, yields one record per CDR3 protein. The sample carries 1.5 million to 1.8 million distinct CDR3 sequences, less than 45% recorded once. Study conclusions and caveats: In these data, TCR beta diversity tracked strongly with naive T cell percentage. As age increased, TCR beta diversity per million T cells fell in a roughly linear fashion.

The J gene is TRBJ2-7, the V gene TRBV7-2, with TRBD1 as a possible D gene (5 bases). The TCR comes from a woman aged 18-30 years in good health. Sequenced input: blood. CDR3 coding DNA: TGTGCTAGTGGCGACAGCTACGAGCAGTACTTC. Translated: CASGDSYEQYF.